A single sample gave rise to the 31 T cell receptor beta chains below, sequenced in a study of shared clonotypes between healthy human individuals. Positive CCR7 selection of CD45RO-negative cells yielded the naive CD8 cells, and terminally differentiated effector memory CD45RA+ cells were excluded. Clones were sequenced by immunoSEQ multiplex PCR, and TCRdb holds only the in-frame ones, with some missing. The data contain millions of clones, about 95% of them seen just once; the ten biggest clones take up around 1.1%. The sample was naive CD8+ T cells sorted from blood. The source of these receptors is a man aged 18 to 30 in good health.

With regard to this clone: This may arise from a read error, as a much more abundant clone is one base away. The CDR3 loop reads CASSLGGIGQYF. The CDR3 DNA is TGTGCCAGCAGCTTAGGAGGGATCGGGCAGTACTTC. This sequence joins TRBV7-2 and TRBJ2-7; the D gene is possibly TRBD2 (5 bases). This CDR3 spans 12 amino acids. The V end lost 1 base, the J end lost 9 bases, and 10 bases lay between the germline ends. The germline V gene encodes CDR1 SGHTA and CDR2 FQGNSA. Together with reference TRBV7-2 and TRBJ2-7, the CDR3 gives the full variable domain: GAGVSQSPSNKVTEKGKDVELRCDPISGHTALYWYRQSLGQGLEFLIYFQGNSAPDKSGLPSDRFSAERTGGSVSTLTIQRTQQEDSAVYLCASSLGGIGQYFGPGTRLTVT.

The V and J genes are TRBV7-6 and TRBJ2-1, with 11 nucleotides matching TRBD1. The CDR3 is 20 residues long. The V and J ends lost 2 bases and 1 base, in that order; junction bases with no gene match: 13. The germline V gene encodes CDR1 SGHVS and CDR2 FNYEAQ. The CDR3 DNA reads TGTGCCAGCAGCTTATTCCCGGGACAGGGGGGCTCCCATTCCTACAATGAGCAGTTCTTC. Translation gives CASSLFPGQGGSHSYNEQFF.

The chain links TRBV2 to TRBJ1-2; D might be TRBD1 (6 bases). V shed 8 bases and J shed 5 bases, with 33 bases lying between them. Looked up from germline, CDR1 is SNHLY and CDR2 is FYNNEI. CDR3 length: 19 amino acids. This CDR3 is CASRWDTTREVAKLYGYTF. Written as DNA, the CDR3 is TGTGCCAGCCGATGGGACACCACTCGGGAGGTCGCAAAGTTGTATGGCTACACCTTC.

CDR3: CASSKGGSNEQFF. The CDR3 DNA reads as TGTGCCAGTAGTAAGGGAGGGTCCAATGAGCAGTTCTTC. The gene calls are TRBV19 and TRBJ2-1; 7 nucleotides match TRBD2. Trimming cost V 4 bases and J 6 bases; bases outside gene matches: 3. Per germline, CDR1 LNHDA and CDR2 SQIVND (reference sequence). This CDR3 comprises 13 residues.

The count of this clone is one. CDR3 sequence: CASGGDPHLEQYF. The CDR3 nucleotides read TGTGCCAGTGGGGGGGACCCTCACCTCGAGCAGTACTTC. The chain joins TRBV9 to TRBJ2-7, with TRBD2 identical over 7 bases. Germline V CDR1 and CDR2: SGDLS, YYNGEE. The CDR3 contains 13 residues. After removal of 8 bases from V and 6 bases from J, the junction contained 11 bases not matched to a gene.

This chain connects TRBV7-9 to TRBJ2-7, with D perhaps matching TRBD2 (5 bases). The germline V gene has CDR1 SEHNR and CDR2 FQNEAQ (reference sequence). V was pared by 8 bases and J by 6 bases, with 14 bases between. CDR3 length: 12 residues. CDR3 sequence: CASAEGGTEQYF. The CDR3 DNA is TGTGCCAGCGCAGAAGGAGGTACCGAGCAGTACTTC.

The chain couples TRBV2 to TRBJ2-1; 7 bases are shared with TRBD2. CDR3 size: 18 residues. V was pared by 1 base and J by 3 bases, with 12 bases of the junction left unmatched. Germline values: CDR1 SNHLY, CDR2 FYNNEI. In DNA form, the CDR3 reads TGTGCCAGCAGTGAAGGGGGAGGGAAGCTATCCTACTACAATGAGCAGTTCTTC. The encoded protein is CASSEGGGKLSYYNEQFF. The entire variable domain, with the rest obtained from reference TRBV2 and TRBJ2-1, is as follows: EPEVTQTPSHQVTQMGQEVILRCVPISNHLYFYWYRQILGQKVEFLVSFYNNEISEKSEIFDDQFSVERPDGSNFTLKIRSTKLEDSAMYFCASSEGGGKLSYYNEQFFGPGTRLTVL.

The chain uses TRBV4-3 and TRBJ2-1; the D gene is possibly TRBD1 (5 bases). Germline values: CDR1 LGHNA, CDR2 YSLEER. V shed 0 bases and J shed 5 bases, with 14 bases lying between them. There are 16 residues in the CDR3. CDR3 nucleotides: TGCGCCAGCAGCCAAGATTGGCAGGGTGGGAACAATGAGCAGTTCTTC. Residues: CASSQDWQGGNNEQFF.

The chain recombines TRBV27 with TRBJ2-1, with D tentatively TRBD1 or TRBD2 (5 bases each). CDR3 length: 14 residues. Trimming took off 2 bases at V and 14 bases at J, with 19 bases between the two ends. The germline gives CDR1 MNHEY, CDR2 SMNVEV (reference sequence). The CDR3 sequence is CASSLERSWDGEFF. The CDR3 nucleotides read TGTGCCAGCAGTTTAGAAAGAAGTTGGGACGGGGAGTTCTTC.

This chain connects TRBV2 to TRBJ1-2; D gene ambiguous. CDR1 and CDR2 (germline): SNHLY, FYNNEI. V was pared by 1 base and J by 4 bases, with 13 bases between. The CDR3 loop spans 15 amino acids. CDR3 residues: CASSEGEETTYGYTF. The CDR3 bases are TGTGCCAGCAGTGAAGGGGAAGAGACCACCTATGGCTACACCTTC.

The CDR3 region is CASSMDPAWDTEAFF. The CDR3 DNA reads as TGTGCCAGCAGTATGGACCCAGCATGGGACACTGAAGCTTTCTTT. The V and J genes are TRBV2 and TRBJ1-1; D unresolved. Germline V gives CDR1 SNHLY, CDR2 FYNNEI. CDR3 length: 15 residues. Trimming left V 5 bases short and J 3 bases short, with 16 bases between.

The J gene is TRBJ1-3, the V gene TRBV9, with D possibly TRBD1 on 6 matching bases. CDR1 and CDR2 (germline): SGDLS, YYNGEE. V was shortened by 4 bases and J by 0 bases, with 11 bases between the two germline ends. The CDR3 has 15 amino acids. DNA of the CDR3: TGTGCCAGCAGCACAACAGGGCCCTCTGGAAACACCATATATTTT. Translated: CASSTTGPSGNTIYF.

The V gene is TRBV16, the J gene TRBJ1-5; D unresolved. V dropped 4 bases and J dropped 0 bases, with 7 bases sitting between them. CDR1 is KGHSY and CDR2 is FQNENV in the germline V gene. This CDR3 has 14 residues. CDR3 coding DNA: TGTGCCAGCAGCCTGGACGGTAGCAATCAGCCCCAGCATTTT. This gives the protein CASSLDGSNQPQHF.

Comment on this clone: Other nucleotide sequences from this sample produce the same CDR3. This sequence joins TRBV28 and TRBJ1-1; D unresolved. This CDR3 region has 13 residues. Trimming took 3 bases from V and 2 from J, leaving 7 bases between them. CDR1 is MDHEN, CDR2 SYDVKM, per germline. The CDR3 loop reads CASSLAANTEAFF. CDR3 sequence (DNA): TGTGCCAGCAGTTTGGCAGCCAACACTGAAGCTTTCTTT.

The genes are TRBV5-6 and TRBJ1-1, with 8 positions matching TRBD1. V lost 4 bases, J lost 3 bases, and 8 bases stayed unmatched. Looked up from germline, CDR1 is SGHDT and CDR2 is YYEEEE. This CDR3 has 15 residues. This CDR3 is CASSPLQGGHTEAFF. The CDR3 nucleotides read TGTGCCAGCAGCCCATTACAGGGGGGGCACACTGAAGCTTTCTTT. Complete variable domain (other parts from reference TRBV5-6 and TRBJ1-1): DAGVTQSPTHLIKTRGQQVTLRCSPKSGHDTVSWYQQALGQGPQFIFQYYEEEERQRGNFPDRFSGHQFPNYSSELNVNALLLGDSALYLCASSPLQGGHTEAFFGQGTRLTVV.

V and J are TRBV9 and TRBJ2-3; 8 bases are shared with TRBD2. Germline V gene lookup returns CDR1 SGDLS and CDR2 YYNGEE. The CDR3 extends over 16 amino acids. Unmatched junction bases numbered 7, after V lost 2 bases and J lost 2 bases. The CDR3 nucleotides are TGTGCCAGCAGCGTTGGGGGACTAGGGATCACAGATACGCAGTATTTT. It specifies CASSVGGLGITDTQYF.

CDR3 coding DNA: TGTGCCAGCAGCTCCGGACTAGGGTACGAGCAGTACTTC. Protein sequence: CASSSGLGYEQYF. V and J are TRBV13 and TRBJ2-7, with 7 positions matching TRBD2. The CDR3 has 13 amino acids. The trim removed 4 bases at V and 4 bases at J, leaving 4 bases unmatched. Germline assignment: CDR1 PRHDT and CDR2 FYEKMQ (reference sequence). The full variable domain, its missing parts supplied by reference TRBV13 and TRBJ2-7, is AAGVIQSPRHLIKEKRETATLKCYPIPRHDTVYWYQQGPGQDPQFLISFYEKMQSDKGSIPDRFSAQQFSDYHSELNMSSLELGDSALYFCASSSGLGYEQYFGPGTRLTVT.

The chain is built from TRBV6-6 and TRBJ2-7; 11 bases align to TRBD1. Germline V gene data show CDR1 as MNHNY and CDR2 as SVGAGI (reference sequence). CDR3 length: 13 residues. Trimming cost V 8 bases and J 5 bases; bases outside gene matches: 5. In nucleotides, the CDR3 is TGTGCCAGCGGGGGACAGGGGGAGGACGAGCAGTACTTC. Amino acid sequence: CASGGQGEDEQYF.

The rearrangement links TRBV5-1 to TRBJ2-1, with TRBD1 matching 7 bases. The length of the CDR3 is 14 residues. Germline loops: CDR1 SGHRS, CDR2 YFSETQ. Trimming took 2 bases from V and 5 from J; bases not matched to a gene: 4. CDR3 DNA sequence: TGCGCCAGCAGCTTCCCGACAGGGAACAATGAGCAGTTCTTC. It yields the protein CASSFPTGNNEQFF.

The chain recombines TRBV28 with TRBJ2-7, with a tentative D call TRBD1 (5 bases). Trimming removed 6 bases at V and 0 bases at J, with 15 bases between. Looked up from germline, CDR1 is MDHEN and CDR2 is SYDVKM. The CDR3 sequence is 15 residues long. Here the CDR3 reads CASREVAGYSYEQYF. The DNA of the CDR3 is TGTGCCAGCAGGGAAGTGGCAGGGTACTCCTACGAGCAGTACTTC.

This clone was detected a few times. The CDR3 here is CASSPGVDTQYF. DNA of the CDR3: TGCGCCAGCAGCCCGGGGGTGGATACGCAGTATTTT. The V gene is TRBV4-1, the J gene TRBJ2-3; the D gene is possibly TRBD2 (6 bases). The V and J ends lost 4 bases and 6 bases respectively, with 8 bases between them. Germline CDR1 MGHRA, CDR2 YSYEKL. CDR3 length equals 12 residues.

The CDR3 bases are TGTGCCATTGCAATGTCGGGAGAAAACCACAATGAGCAGTTCTTC. It specifies CAIAMSGENHNEQFF. V and J are TRBV10-3 and TRBJ2-1; tentative D call: TRBD2 (6 bases). Germline V lookup: CDR1 ENHRY, CDR2 SYGVKD. The CDR3 covers 15 residues. Trimming stripped 9 bases from V and 5 bases from J, with 20 bases between.

The genes are TRBV6-1 and TRBJ1-5; D call uncertain. Germline V gives CDR1 MNHNS, CDR2 SASEGT. The V gene lost 4 bases and the J gene lost 6 bases, with 1 base spanning the gap. The CDR3 loop spans 10 amino acids. The DNA for the CDR3 is TGTGCCAGCAGTGGTCAGCCCCAGCATTTT. As protein: CASSGQPQHF.

This chain joins TRBV15 and TRBJ1-5; no reliable D call. The CDR3 loop spans 14 amino acids. The V end was cut by 0 bases, the J end by 1 base, with 4 bases between. CDR1 is LNHNV and CDR2 is YYDKDF in the germline V gene (reference sequence). This CDR3 is CATSRDASNQPQHF. CDR3 bases: TGTGCCACCAGCAGAGATGCCAGCAATCAGCCCCAGCATTTT.

J is TRBJ1-2 and V is TRBV25-1; 9 nucleotides align to TRBD1. Germline V CDR1 and CDR2: MGHDK, SYGVNS. This CDR3 is built from 15 residues. With V trimmed by 8 bases and J by 4 bases, 11 bases remained unmatched. CDR3 residues: CASAPGQGVIYGYTF. CDR3 in DNA: TGTGCCAGCGCTCCGGGACAGGGCGTTATCTATGGCTACACCTTC.

V usage is TRBV19 and J usage is TRBJ1-5; possible D gene TRBD1, 6 bases. The CDR3 length is 14 residues. Looked up from germline, CDR1 is LNHDA and CDR2 is SQIVND (reference sequence). The V gene lost 6 bases and the J gene lost 1 base, with 10 bases spanning the gap. CDR3 sequence reads: CASRPGASNQPQHF. CDR3 coding DNA: TGTGCCAGTAGACCAGGGGCCAGCAATCAGCCCCAGCATTTT.

This chain joins TRBV28 and TRBJ2-3, with a weak D call TRBD1 (6 bases). The V end lost 6 bases, the J end lost 2 bases, and 15 bases lay between the germline ends. The CDR3 runs 15 residues. CDR1 is MDHEN and CDR2 is SYDVKM in the germline V gene. CDR3 sequence reads: CASRPRQASTDTQYF. DNA of the CDR3: TGTGCCAGCAGGCCAAGACAGGCGTCCACAGATACGCAGTATTTT.

V usage is TRBV19 and J usage is TRBJ2-1; D unresolved. Between the trimmed V and J ends, which lost 0 bases and 4 bases, there was a span of 10 bases. The germline V gene has CDR1 LNHDA and CDR2 SQIVND (reference sequence). The CDR3 is 15 residues long. The DNA for the CDR3 is TGTGCCAGTAGTATAGACCCCGGGTTATACAATGAGCAGTTCTTC. Protein sequence: CASSIDPGLYNEQFF.

This clone came up once. The V gene is TRBV5-8, the J gene TRBJ1-2; TRBD1 matches 12 bases. Trimming at V came to 3 bases and at J to 5 bases, leaving 5 bases not matched to a gene. The CDR3 length is 15 residues. CDR1 and CDR2 (germline): SGHTS, YDEGEE. CDR3 loop: CASSYRDRGHYGYTF. CDR3 DNA sequence: TGTGCCAGCAGCTACCGGGACAGGGGGCATTATGGCTACACCTTC.

V gene TRBV10-1 combines with J gene TRBJ1-1; possible D gene TRBD1, 6 bases. The CDR3 totals 13 residues. Germline V gene sequence: CDR1 WNHNN, CDR2 SYGVQD (reference sequence). Trimming shortened V by 8 bases and J by 2 bases, and 12 bases separated the two germline ends. In DNA, the CDR3 is TGCGCCAGCCAGAGGGGGGAAAACACTGAAGCTTTCTTT. The encoded protein is CASQRGENTEAFF.

V is TRBV2 and J is TRBJ2-1; perhaps D is TRBD1 or TRBD2 (5 bases each). V lost 6 bases and J 3 bases, leaving 15 bases between the germline ends. The CDR3 is made up of 15 amino acids. The germline V gene has CDR1 SNHLY and CDR2 FYNNEI. The CDR3 DNA is TGTGCCAGCAGCGAAACCGGGACCATCTACAATGAGCAGTTCTTC. Protein product: CASSETGTIYNEQFF.